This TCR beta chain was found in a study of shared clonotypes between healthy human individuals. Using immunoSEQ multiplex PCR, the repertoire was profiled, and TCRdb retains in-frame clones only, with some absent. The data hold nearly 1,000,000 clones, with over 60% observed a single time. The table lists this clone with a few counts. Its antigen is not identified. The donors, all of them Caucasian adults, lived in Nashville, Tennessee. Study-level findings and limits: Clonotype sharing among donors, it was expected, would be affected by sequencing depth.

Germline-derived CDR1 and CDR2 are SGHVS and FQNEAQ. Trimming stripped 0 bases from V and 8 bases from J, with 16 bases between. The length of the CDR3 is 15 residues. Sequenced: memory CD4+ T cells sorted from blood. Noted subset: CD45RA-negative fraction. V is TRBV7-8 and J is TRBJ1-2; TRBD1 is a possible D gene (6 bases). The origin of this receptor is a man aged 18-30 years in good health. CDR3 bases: TGTGCCAGCAGCTTAGCGTCCCAGGGGCAGCAAGGCTACACCTTC. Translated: CASSLASQGQQGYTF.